This TCR beta chain was sequenced in a study of T cell responses to AZD1222 COVID-19 vaccine. Whole-study findings and limits: Compared with day 0, the breadth and depth of the Spike-specific TCR repertoire rose significantly after two doses of AZD1222.

Details on this clone: Its cognate antigen is unknown.

The protocol was immunoSEQ multiplex PCR, while the TCRdb copy is restricted to in-frame clones and leaves out a portion. The top ten clones hold over 1.5% of a sample with some 190,000 clones, roughly 94% of them seen once. Germline V CDR1 and CDR2: MNHEY, SVGAGI. The V gene lost 9 bases and the J gene lost 5 bases, with 7 bases spanning the gap. The length of the CDR3 is 11 residues. The clonotype was recovered from an adult who received the MenACWY meningococcal vaccine as a control. Sequencing used peripheral blood, obtained 28 days after the second dose of the MenACWY control vaccine. The rearrangement uses TRBV6-5 and TRBJ2-2; D tentatively reads TRBD1 or TRBD2 (5 bases each). The CDR3 DNA sequence: TGTGCCAGTGAGGGGACCGGGGAGCTGTTTTTT. Translated, it gives CASEGTGELFF.